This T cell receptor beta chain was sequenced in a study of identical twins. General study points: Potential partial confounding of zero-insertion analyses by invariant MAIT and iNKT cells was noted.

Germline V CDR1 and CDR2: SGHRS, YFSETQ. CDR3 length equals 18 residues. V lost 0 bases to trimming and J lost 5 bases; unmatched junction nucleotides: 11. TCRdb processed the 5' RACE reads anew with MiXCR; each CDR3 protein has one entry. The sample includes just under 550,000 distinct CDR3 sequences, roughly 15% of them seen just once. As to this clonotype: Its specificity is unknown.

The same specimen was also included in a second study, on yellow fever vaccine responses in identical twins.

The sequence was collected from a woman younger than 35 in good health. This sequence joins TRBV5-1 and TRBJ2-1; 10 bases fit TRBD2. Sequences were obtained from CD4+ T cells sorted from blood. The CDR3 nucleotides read TGCGCCAGCAGCTTGGGGTGGACTACTAGCGGGAACAACAATGAGCAGTTCTTC. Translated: CASSLGWTTSGNNNEQFF.